The subject of this entry is one TCR beta chain. Its antigen is currently unknown. The sample originates from a study of shared clonotypes between healthy human individuals. Study-level points and caveats: Naive subsets tended to show greater estimated richness than memory subsets. Only blood samples were collected, and tissue repertoires likely differ.

Measured with immunoSEQ multiplex PCR; TCRdb has only the in-frame clones, and not every one. The sample lists more than 500,000 clones, roughly 95% occurring once. Adult donors, all healthy and HIV-negative, had no recent acute infections or vaccinations. CD4+ cells yielded CD45RA+ naive and CD45RA-negative memory subsets. The material sequenced was naive CD4+ T cells sorted from blood. Subset defined: CD45RA+ positively selected. This clonotype was obtained from a woman in her 30s in good health.

CDR3 sequence: CASSPHKNEKLFF. The CDR3, as DNA: TGTGCCAGCTCACCACATAAGAATGAAAAACTGTTTTTT. The chain couples TRBV18 to TRBJ1-4, with D unresolved. From germline, CDR1 is KGHSH and CDR2 LQKENI. The V gene lost 1 base and the J gene lost 5 bases, with 5 bases spanning the gap. The CDR3 has 13 amino acids.